These T cell receptor beta chains were read from a single sample in a study of graft-versus-host responses after intestinal transplantation. TCRdb's table, derived via immunoSEQ multiplex PCR, lists solely in-frame clones and lacks some. Among some 17,000 clones listed, 82% were seen once. The specimen comprised ileum tissue, sampled 17 days after transplant. The receptors were gathered from a human patient who received an intestinal transplant, so some T cells may come from the graft donor. CDR3s include the opening cysteine and the closing phenylalanine or tryptophan.

V,J,CDR3
TRBV4-3,TRBJ2-5,CASSPTDRGFGTQYF
TRBV10-2,TRBJ2-5,CASSDRVETQYF
TRBV28,TRBJ2-1,CASSEFSGTASYNEQFF
TRBV19,TRBJ2-7,CASSVRDIDYEQYF
TRBV6-4,TRBJ1-1,CASSDYYRGTRGDAFF
TRBV7-2,TRBJ2-7,CASSSLGYEQYF
TRBV5-6,TRBJ2-1,CASSTKTSARNEQFF
TRBV7-9,-,CASSLGSLYEQYF
TRBV6-1,TRBJ2-7,CASSEETSGSHEQYF
TRBV27,TRBJ2-1,CASSSSSYNEQFF
TRBV7-7,TRBJ2-5,CASSLTDRGETQYF
TRBV2,TRBJ2-2,CASSDLLAGGPTTGELFF
TRBV28,TRBJ1-5,CASSLPGQGSNQPQHF
TRBV7-6,TRBJ2-7,CASSLTSGEQYF
TRBV5-5,TRBJ1-1,CASSRTGGTEAFF
TRBV7-2,TRBJ1-1,CASSYRGGTEAFF
TRBV10-3,TRBJ2-7,CAIRRGVGQYF
TRBV5-1,TRBJ1-1,CASSLDGVMNTEAFF
TRBV15,TRBJ1-3,CATSRERGGATGNTIYF
TRBV6-6,TRBJ2-3,CASSSQAGGGTDTQYF
TRBV19,TRBJ2-7,CASSIPGQGQWEQYF
TRBV27,TRBJ2-7,CASSRTGRYEQYF
TRBV4-3,TRBJ2-2,CASSQEATGTSFTGELFF
TRBV2,TRBJ2-2,CASAPSGASTGELFF
TRBV7-9,TRBJ2-7,CASSLGRNTYEQYF
TRBV7-3,TRBJ2-3,CASSYFPSYTTDTQYF
TRBV6-6,TRBJ2-1,CASSHPIDSGRKFF
TRBV4-3,TRBJ2-1,CASSEDSDNEQFF
TRBV28,TRBJ2-5,CASGAPGAVETQYF